This TCR beta chain was found in a study of cytomegalovirus exposure and HLA in healthy donors. Study-level points and caveats: Both high specificity and high sensitivity reportedly marked the classifier's diagnosis of cytomegalovirus status. Many donors carried some public TCRs, although rarity characterized most TCR sequences.

CDR3 length: 15 residues. Trimming at V came to 4 bases and at J to 9 bases, leaving 9 bases not matched to a gene. Looked up from germline, CDR1 is SGDLS and CDR2 is YYNGEE. On this clone itself: The antigen remains undetermined.

With 60 Vbeta and 13 Jbeta primers, the PCR was carried out. Profiling relied on immunoSEQ multiplex PCR, and the TCRdb table lists in-frame clones only, not all of them. Among roughly 120,000 clones, 70% to 85% were seen once, and the ten largest hold about 6.6%. The rearrangement joins TRBV9 to TRBJ2-1, with 11 bases that match TRBD2. Source material: PBMCs. The receptor comes from a man in his thirties or forties in good health and CMV-seropositive. CDR3 sequence: CASSRNLAGGAEQFF. The CDR3 nucleotides read TGTGCCAGCAGCAGAAACCTAGCGGGGGGCGCTGAGCAGTTCTTC.